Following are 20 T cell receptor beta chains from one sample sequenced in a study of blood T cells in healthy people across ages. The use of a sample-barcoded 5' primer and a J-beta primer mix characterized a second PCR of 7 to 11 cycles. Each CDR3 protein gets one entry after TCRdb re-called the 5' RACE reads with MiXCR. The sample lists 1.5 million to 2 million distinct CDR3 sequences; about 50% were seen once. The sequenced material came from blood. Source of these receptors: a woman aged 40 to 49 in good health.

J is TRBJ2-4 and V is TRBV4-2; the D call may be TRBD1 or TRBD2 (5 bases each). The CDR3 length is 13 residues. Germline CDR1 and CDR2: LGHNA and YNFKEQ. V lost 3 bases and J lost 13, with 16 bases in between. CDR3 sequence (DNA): TGTGCCAGCAGCCACCTAACTTTGGGGGAGCAGTACTTC. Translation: CASSHLTLGEQYF.

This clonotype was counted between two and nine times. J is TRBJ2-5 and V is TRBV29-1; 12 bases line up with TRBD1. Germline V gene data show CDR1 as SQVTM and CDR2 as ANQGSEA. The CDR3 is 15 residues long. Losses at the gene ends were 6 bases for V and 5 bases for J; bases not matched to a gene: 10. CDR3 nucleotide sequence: TGCAGCGTGACCGTGGGACAGGGGGCCGGGGAGACCCAGTACTTC. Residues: CSVTVGQGAGETQYF.

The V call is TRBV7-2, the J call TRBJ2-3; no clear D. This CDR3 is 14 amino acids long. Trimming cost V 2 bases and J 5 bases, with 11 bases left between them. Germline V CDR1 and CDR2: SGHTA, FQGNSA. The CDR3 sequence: CASSLPQKKDTQYF. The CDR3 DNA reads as TGTGCCAGCAGCTTACCACAGAAGAAAGATACGCAGTATTTT.

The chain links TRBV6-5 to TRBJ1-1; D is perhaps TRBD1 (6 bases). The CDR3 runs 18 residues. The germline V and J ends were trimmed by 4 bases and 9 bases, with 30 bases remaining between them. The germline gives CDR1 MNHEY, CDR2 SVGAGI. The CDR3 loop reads CASSSPMGTTGRKPQAFF. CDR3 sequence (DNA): TGTGCCAGCAGTTCCCCCATGGGGACAACGGGACGAAAACCTCAAGCTTTCTTT.

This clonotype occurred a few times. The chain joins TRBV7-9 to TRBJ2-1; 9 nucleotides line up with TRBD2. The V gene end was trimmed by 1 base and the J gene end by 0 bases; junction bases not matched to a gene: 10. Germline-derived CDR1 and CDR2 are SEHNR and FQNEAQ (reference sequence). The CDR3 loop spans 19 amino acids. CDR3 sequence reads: CASSLGALAGPSSYNEQFF. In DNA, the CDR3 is TGTGCCAGCAGCTTAGGTGCGCTAGCGGGGCCGAGCTCCTACAATGAGCAGTTCTTC.

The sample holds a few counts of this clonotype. CDR3 loop: CASSLVVGQGVGNEQFF. The CDR3 DNA reads as TGTGCCAGCAGCTTAGTGGTAGGGCAGGGGGTAGGCAATGAGCAGTTCTTC. This sequence joins TRBV7-2 and TRBJ2-1, with TRBD1 identical over 7 bases. The CDR3 consists of 17 residues. Germline CDR1 is SGHTA and CDR2 is FQGNSA. The V gene end was trimmed by 1 base and the J gene end by 6 bases; junction bases not matched to a gene: 12.

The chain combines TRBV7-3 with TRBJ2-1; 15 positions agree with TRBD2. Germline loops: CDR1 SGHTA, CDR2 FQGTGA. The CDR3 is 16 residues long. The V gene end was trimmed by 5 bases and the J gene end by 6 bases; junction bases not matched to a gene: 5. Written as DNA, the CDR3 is TGTGCCAGCAGCACTGGGACTAGCGGGGGGATCAATGAGCAGTTCTTC. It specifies CASSTGTSGGINEQFF.

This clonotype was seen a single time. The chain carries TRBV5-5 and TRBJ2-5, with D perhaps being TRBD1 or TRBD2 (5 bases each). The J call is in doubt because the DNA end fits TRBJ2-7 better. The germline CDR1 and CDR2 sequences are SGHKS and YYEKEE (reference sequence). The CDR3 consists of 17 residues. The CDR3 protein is CASSPRDGYPHRHEQYF. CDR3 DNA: TGTGCCAGCAGCCCTAGGGACGGCTACCCCCACCGACACGAGCAGTACTTC.

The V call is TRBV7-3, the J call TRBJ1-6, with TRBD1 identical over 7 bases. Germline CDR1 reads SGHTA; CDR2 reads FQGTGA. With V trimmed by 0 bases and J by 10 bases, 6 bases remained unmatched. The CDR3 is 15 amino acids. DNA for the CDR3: TGTGCCAGCAGCTTAACGGGCAGGGGGGAGTCACCCCTCCACTTT. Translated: CASSLTGRGESPLHF.

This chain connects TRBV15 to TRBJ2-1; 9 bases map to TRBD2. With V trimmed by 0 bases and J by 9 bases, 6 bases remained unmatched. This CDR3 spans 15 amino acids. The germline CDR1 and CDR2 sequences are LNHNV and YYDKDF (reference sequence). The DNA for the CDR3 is TGTGCCACCAGCAGAGACCTCCTAGCGGGGCTTGAGCAGTTCTTC. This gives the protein CATSRDLLAGLEQFF.

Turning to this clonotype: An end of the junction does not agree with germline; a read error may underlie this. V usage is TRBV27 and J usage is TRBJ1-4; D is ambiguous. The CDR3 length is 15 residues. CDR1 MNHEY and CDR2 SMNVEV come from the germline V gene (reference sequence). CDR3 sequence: CASGLRVPVREKLFF. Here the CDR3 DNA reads TGTGCCAGCGGTTTAAGGGTACCCGTTAGAGAAAAACTGTTTTTT.

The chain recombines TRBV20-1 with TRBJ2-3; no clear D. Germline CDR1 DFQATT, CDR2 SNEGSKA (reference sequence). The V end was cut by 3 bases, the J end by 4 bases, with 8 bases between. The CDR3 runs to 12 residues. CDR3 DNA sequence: TGCAGTGCTAGGTCGGACGCAGATACGCAGTATTTT. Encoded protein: CSARSDADTQYF.

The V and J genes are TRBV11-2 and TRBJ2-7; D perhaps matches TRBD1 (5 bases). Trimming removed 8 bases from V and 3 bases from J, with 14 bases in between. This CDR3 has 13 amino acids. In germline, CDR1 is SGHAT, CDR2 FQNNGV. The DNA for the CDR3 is TGTGCCAGCGGACCCAGGACACACTACGAGCAGTACTTC. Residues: CASGPRTHYEQYF.

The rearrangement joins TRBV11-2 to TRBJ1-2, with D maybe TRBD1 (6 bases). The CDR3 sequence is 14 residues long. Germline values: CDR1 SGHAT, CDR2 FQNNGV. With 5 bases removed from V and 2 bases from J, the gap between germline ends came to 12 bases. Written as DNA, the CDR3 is TGTGCCAGCAGCATACACACAGGGAACTATGGCTACACCTTC. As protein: CASSIHTGNYGYTF.

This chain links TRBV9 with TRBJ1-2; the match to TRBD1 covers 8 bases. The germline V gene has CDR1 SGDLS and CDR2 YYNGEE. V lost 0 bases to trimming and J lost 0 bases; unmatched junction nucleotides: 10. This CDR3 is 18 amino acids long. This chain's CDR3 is CASSVGDRSLPTNYGYTF. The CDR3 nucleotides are TGTGCCAGCAGCGTAGGGGACAGGAGCCTCCCCACTAACTATGGCTACACCTTC. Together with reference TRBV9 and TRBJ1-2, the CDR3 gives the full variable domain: DSGVTQTPKHLITATGQRVTLRCSPRSGDLSVYWYQQSLDQGLQFLIQYYNGEERAKGNILERFSAQQFPDLHSELNLSSLELGDSALYFCASSVGDRSLPTNYGYTFGSGTRLTVV.

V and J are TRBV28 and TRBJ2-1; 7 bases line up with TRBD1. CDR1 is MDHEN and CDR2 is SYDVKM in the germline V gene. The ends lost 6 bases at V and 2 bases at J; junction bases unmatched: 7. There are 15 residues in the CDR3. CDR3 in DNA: TGTGCCAGCAGCTTGGACAGGCTCACCTACAATGAGCAGTTCTTC. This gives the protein CASSLDRLTYNEQFF. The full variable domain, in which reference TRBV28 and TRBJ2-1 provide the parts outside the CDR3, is DVKVTQSSRYLVKRTGEKVFLECVQDMDHENMFWYRQDPGLGLRLIYFSYDVKMKEKGDIPEGYSVSREKKERFSLILESASTNQTSMYLCASSLDRLTYNEQFFGPGTRLTVL.

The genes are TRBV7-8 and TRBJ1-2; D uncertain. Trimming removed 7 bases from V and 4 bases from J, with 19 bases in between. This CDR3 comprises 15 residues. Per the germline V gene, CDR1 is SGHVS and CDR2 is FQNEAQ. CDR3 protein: CASTSREPGLYGYTF. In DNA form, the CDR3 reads TGTGCCAGCACCTCGAGGGAACCCGGGCTCTATGGCTACACCTTC.

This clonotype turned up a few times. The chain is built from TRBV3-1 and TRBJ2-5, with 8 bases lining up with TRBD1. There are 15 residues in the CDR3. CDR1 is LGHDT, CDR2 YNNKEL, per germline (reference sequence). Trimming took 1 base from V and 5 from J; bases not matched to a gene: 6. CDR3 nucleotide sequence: TGTGCCAGCAGCCAAGTCAGGGGGCGACGGGAGACCCAGTACTTC. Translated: CASSQVRGRRETQYF.

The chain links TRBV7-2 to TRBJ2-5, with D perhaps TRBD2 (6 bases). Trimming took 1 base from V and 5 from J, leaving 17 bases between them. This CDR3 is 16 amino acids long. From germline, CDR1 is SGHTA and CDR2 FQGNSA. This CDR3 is CASSLVGASAGETQYF. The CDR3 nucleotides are TGTGCCAGCAGCTTAGTTGGGGCTAGCGCCGGGGAGACCCAGTACTTC.

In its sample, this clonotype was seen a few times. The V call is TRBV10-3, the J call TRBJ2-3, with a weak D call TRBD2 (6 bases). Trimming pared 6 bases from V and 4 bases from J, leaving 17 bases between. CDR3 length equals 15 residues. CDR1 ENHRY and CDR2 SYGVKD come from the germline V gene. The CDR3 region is CAISQTGVNSDTQYF. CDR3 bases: TGTGCCATCAGCCAGACGGGGGTTAATTCAGATACGCAGTATTTT.